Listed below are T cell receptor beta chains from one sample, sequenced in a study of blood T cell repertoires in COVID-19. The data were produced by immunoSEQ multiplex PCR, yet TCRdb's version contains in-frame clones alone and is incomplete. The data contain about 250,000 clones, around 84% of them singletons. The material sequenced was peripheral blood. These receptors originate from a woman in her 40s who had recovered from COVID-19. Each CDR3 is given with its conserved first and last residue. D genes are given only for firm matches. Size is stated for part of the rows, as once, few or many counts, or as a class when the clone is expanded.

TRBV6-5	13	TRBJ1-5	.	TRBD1	CATGQAPHQPQHF	TGTGCCACTGGACAGGCGCCCCATCAGCCCCAGCATTTT
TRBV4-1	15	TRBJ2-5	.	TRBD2	CASSPGLAFQETQYF	TGCGCCAGCAGCCCAGGACTAGCGTTCCAAGAGACCCAGTACTTC
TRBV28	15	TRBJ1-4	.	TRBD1	CAIGGWDRVYEKLFF	TGTGCCATCGGAGGTTGGGACAGGGTGTATGAAAAACTGTTTTTT
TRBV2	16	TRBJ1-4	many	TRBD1	CASYPGTGRRREKLFF	TGTGCCAGCTATCCCGGGACAGGGAGGCGTAGAGAAAAACTGTTTTTT
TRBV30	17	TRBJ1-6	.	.	CAWSVRGGLMVVSPLHF	TGTGCCTGGAGTGTACGCGGAGGACTAATGGTAGTCTCACCCCTCCACTTT
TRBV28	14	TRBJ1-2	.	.	CASSAYSDKHGYTF	TGTGCCAGCAGTGCCTATTCGGACAAGCATGGCTACACCTTC
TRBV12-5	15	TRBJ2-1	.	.	CASGKDTNRYNEQFF	TGTGCTAGTGGCAAAGACACAAATCGTTACAATGAGCAGTTCTTC
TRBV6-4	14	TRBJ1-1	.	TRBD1	CASSAGQANTEAFF	TGTGCCAGCAGTGCCGGACAGGCGAACACTGAAGCTTTCTTT
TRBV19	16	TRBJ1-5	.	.	CASSPVWGGGKQPQHF	TGTGCCAGTAGTCCCGTTTGGGGGGGAGGAAAGCAGCCCCAGCATTTT
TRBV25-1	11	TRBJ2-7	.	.	CATSGGVEQYF	TGTGCCACCTCGGGGGGCGTTGAGCAGTACTTC
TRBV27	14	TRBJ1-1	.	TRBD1	CASSPGTANTEAFF	TGTGCCAGCAGTCCGGGGACAGCGAACACTGAAGCTTTCTTT
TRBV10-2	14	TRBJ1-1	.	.	CASSETRGYTEAFF	TGCGCCAGCAGTGAAACTCGGGGGTACACTGAAGCTTTCTTT
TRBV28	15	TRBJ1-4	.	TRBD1	CASSPRTGIGEKLFF	TGTGCCAGCAGTCCTCGGACAGGGATAGGTGAAAAACTGTTTTTT
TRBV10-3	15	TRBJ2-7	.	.	CAIQQGKTGDYEQYF	TGTGCCATCCAGCAGGGGAAGACAGGAGACTACGAGCAGTACTTC
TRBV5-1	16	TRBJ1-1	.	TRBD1	CASSLMDPGQGDEAFF	TGCGCCAGCAGCTTGATGGACCCAGGACAGGGCGATGAAGCTTTCTTT
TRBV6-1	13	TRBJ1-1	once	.	CASSEAEGIEAFF	TGTGCCAGCAGTGAAGCGGAGGGAATTGAAGCTTTCTTT
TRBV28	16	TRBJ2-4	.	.	CASSFSHAGFKNIQYF	TGTGCCAGCAGTTTTTCCCACGCGGGATTCAAAAACATTCAGTACTTC
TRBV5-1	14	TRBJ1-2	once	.	CASSLGQPNYGYTF	TGCGCCAGCAGCCTCGGACAGCCTAACTATGGCTACACCTTC
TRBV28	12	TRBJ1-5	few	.	CASSPQEQPQHF	TGTGCCAGCAGCCCCCAGGAACAGCCCCAGCATTTT
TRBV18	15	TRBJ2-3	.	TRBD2	CASSPPSGATDTQYF	TGTGCCAGCTCACCACCTAGCGGGGCCACAGATACGCAGTATTTT
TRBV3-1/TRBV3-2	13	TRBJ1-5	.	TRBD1	CASRGQDSGPQHF	TGTGCCAGCAGGGGACAGGATTCAGGACCCCAGCATTTT
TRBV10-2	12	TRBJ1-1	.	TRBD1	CASSGTGGEAFF	TGCGCCAGCAGTGGGACAGGGGGTGAAGCTTTCTTT
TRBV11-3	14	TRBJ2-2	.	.	CASSLRTITGELFF	TGTGCCAGCAGCCTCCGGACAATCACCGGGGAGCTGTTTTTT
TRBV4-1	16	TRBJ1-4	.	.	CASSQEYRGTNEKLFF	TGCGCCAGCAGCCAAGAGTATCGAGGGACTAATGAAAAACTGTTTTTT
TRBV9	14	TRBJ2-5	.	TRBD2	CASSASGGPETQYF	TGTGCCAGCAGCGCCAGCGGGGGCCCAGAGACCCAGTACTTC
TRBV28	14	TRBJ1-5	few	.	CASSLRNKGRPQHF	TGTGCCAGCAGTTTAAGGAATAAGGGGCGGCCCCAGCATTTT